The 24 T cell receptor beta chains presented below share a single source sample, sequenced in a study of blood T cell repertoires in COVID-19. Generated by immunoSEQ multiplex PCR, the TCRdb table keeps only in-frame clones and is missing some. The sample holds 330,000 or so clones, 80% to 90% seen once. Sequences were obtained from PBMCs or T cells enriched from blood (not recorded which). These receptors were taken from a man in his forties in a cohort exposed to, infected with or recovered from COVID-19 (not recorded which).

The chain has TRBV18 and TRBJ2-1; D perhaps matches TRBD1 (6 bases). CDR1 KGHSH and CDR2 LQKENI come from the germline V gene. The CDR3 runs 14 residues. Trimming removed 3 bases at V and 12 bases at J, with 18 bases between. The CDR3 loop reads CASSPGTRLPSQFF. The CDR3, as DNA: TGTGCCAGCTCACCTGGGACAAGGCTACCTTCGCAGTTCTTC.

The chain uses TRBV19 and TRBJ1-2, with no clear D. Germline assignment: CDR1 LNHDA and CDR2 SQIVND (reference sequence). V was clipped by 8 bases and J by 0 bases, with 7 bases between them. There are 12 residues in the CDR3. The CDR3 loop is CASARANYGYTF. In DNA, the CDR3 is TGTGCCAGTGCGAGAGCTAACTATGGCTACACCTTC. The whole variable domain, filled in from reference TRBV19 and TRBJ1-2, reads DGGITQSPKYLFRKEGQNVTLSCEQNLNHDAMYWYRQDPGQGLRLIYYSQIVNDFQKGDIAEGYSVSREKKESFPLTVTSAQKNPTAFYLCASARANYGYTFGSGTRLTVV.

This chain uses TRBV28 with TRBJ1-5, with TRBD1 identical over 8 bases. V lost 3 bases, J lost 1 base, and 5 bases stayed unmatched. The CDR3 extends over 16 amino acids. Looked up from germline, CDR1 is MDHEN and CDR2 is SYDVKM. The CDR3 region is CASSFPGTGSNQPQHF. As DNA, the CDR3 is TGTGCCAGCAGTTTCCCCGGGACAGGAAGCAATCAGCCCCAGCATTTT.

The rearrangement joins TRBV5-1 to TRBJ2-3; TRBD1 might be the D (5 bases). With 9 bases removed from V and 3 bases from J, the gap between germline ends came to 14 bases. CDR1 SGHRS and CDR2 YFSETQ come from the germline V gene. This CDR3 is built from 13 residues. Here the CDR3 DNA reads TGCGCCACCAAGACAGCCGGAACAGATACGCAGTATTTT. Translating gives CATKTAGTDTQYF.

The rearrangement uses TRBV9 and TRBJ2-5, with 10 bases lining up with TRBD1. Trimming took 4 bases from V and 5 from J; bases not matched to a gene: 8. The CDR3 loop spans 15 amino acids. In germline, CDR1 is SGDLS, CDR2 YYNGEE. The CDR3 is CASSSRTGGRETQYF. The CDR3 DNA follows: TGTGCCAGCAGCTCACGGACAGGGGGGAGGGAGACCCAGTACTTC.

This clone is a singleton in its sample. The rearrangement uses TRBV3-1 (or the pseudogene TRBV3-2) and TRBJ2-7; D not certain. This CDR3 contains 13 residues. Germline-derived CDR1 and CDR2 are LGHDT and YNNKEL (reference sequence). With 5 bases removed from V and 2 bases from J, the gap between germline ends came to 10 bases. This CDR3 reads CASSYDTPYEQYF. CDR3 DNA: TGTGCCAGCAGCTACGATACTCCCTACGAGCAGTACTTC.

The CDR3 region has the DNA TGTGCCAGCAGCTCGGTGACGGGAGGCCCTTGGGAGCAGTACTTC. Encoded protein: CASSSVTGGPWEQYF. The rearrangement uses TRBV5-5 and TRBJ2-7; 7 nucleotides match TRBD2. The CDR3 consists of 15 residues. V was clipped by 3 bases and J by 7 bases; unmatched bases: 13. Germline lookup yields CDR1 SGHKS and CDR2 YYEKEE (reference sequence). The full variable domain, with the rest looked up from reference TRBV5-5 and TRBJ2-7, is DAGVTQSPTHLIKTRGQQVTLRCSPISGHKSVSWYQQVLGQGPQFIFQYYEKEERGRGNFPDRFSARQFPNYSSELNVNALLLGDSALYLCASSSVTGGPWEQYFGPGTRLTVT.

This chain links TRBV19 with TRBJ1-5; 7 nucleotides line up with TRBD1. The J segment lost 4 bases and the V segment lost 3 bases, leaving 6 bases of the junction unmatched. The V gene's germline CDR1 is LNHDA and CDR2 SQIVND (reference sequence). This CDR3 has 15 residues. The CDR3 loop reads CASSIGAGGNQPQHF. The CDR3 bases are TGTGCCAGTAGTATCGGGGCAGGGGGGAATCAGCCCCAGCATTTT. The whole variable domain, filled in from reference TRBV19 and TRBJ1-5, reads DGGITQSPKYLFRKEGQNVTLSCEQNLNHDAMYWYRQDPGQGLRLIYYSQIVNDFQKGDIAEGYSVSREKKESFPLTVTSAQKNPTAFYLCASSIGAGGNQPQHFGDGTRLSIL.

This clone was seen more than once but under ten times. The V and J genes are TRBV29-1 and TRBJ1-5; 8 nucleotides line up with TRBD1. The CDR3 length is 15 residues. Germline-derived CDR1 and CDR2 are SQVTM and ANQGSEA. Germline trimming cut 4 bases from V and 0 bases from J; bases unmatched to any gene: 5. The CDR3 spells CSVATQGASNQPQHF. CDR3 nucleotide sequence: TGCAGCGTTGCCACCCAGGGGGCTAGCAATCAGCCCCAGCATTTT.

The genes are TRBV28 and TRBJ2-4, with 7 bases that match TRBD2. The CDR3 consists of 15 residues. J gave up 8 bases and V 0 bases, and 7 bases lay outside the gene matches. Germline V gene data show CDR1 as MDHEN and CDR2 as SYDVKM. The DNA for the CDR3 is TGTGCCAGCAGTTTATGGGGGGGGACGAAAGACATTCAGTACTTC. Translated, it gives CASSLWGGTKDIQYF.

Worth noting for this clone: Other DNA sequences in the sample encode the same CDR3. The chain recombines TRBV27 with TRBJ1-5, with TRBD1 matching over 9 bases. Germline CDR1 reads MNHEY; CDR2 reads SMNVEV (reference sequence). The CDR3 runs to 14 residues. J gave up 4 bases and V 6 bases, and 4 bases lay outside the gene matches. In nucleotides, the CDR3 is TGTGCCAGCAGACCCGGACAGGGGAATCAGCCCCAGCATTTT. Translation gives CASRPGQGNQPQHF.

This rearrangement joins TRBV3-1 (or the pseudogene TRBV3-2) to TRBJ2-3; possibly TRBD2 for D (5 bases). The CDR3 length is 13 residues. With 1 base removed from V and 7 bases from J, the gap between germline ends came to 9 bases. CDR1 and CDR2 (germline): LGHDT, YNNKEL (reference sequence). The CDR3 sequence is CASSQGQTNTQYF. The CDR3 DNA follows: TGTGCCAGCAGCCAAGGGCAGACTAATACGCAGTATTTT.

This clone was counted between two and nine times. The CDR3 sequence: CSVEGYREGYNEQFF. The CDR3 region has the DNA TGCAGCGTTGAAGGTTACCGGGAGGGCTACAATGAGCAGTTCTTC. This chain links TRBV29-1 with TRBJ2-1; 8 nucleotides line up with TRBD2. J lost 3 bases, V lost 1 base, and 5 bases had no gene match. CDR1 SQVTM and CDR2 ANQGSEA come from the germline V gene. This CDR3 has 15 amino acids.

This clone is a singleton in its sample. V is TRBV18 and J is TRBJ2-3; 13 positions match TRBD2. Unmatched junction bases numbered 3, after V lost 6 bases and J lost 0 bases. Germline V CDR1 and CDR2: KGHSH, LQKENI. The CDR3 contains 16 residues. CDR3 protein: CASSGLAGTSTDTQYF. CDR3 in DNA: TGTGCCAGCTCGGGACTAGCGGGGACTAGCACAGATACGCAGTATTTT. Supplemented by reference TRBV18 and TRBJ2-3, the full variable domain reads NAGVMQNPRHLVRRRGQEARLRCSPMKGHSHVYWYRQLPEEGLKFMVYLQKENIIDESGMPKERFSAEFPKEGPSILRIQQVVRGDSAAYFCASSGLAGTSTDTQYFGPGTRLTVL.

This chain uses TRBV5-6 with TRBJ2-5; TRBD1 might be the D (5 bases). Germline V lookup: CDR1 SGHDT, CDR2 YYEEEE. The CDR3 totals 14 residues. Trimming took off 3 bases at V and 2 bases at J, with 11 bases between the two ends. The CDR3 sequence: CASSSIGDQETQYF. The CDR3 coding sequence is TGTGCCAGCAGCTCGATAGGGGATCAAGAGACCCAGTACTTC.

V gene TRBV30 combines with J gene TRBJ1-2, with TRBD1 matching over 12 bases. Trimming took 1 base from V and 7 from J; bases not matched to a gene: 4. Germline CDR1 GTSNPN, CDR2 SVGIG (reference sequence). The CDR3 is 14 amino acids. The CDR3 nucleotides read TGTGCCTGGAGTGGGGACAGGGGGCATCTTGGCTACACCTTC. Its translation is CAWSGDRGHLGYTF.

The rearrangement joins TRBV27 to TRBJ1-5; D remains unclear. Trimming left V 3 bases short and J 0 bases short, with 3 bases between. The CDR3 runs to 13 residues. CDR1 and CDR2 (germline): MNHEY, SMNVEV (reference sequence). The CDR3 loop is CASSFYSNQPQHF. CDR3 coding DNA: TGTGCCAGCAGTTTTTATAGCAATCAGCCCCAGCATTTT.

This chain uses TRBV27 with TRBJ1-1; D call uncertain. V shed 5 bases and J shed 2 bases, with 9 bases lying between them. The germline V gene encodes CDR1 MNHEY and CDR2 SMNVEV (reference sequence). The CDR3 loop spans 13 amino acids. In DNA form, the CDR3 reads TGTGCCAGCAGTATCAGGATAAACACTGAAGCTTTCTTT. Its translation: CASSIRINTEAFF.

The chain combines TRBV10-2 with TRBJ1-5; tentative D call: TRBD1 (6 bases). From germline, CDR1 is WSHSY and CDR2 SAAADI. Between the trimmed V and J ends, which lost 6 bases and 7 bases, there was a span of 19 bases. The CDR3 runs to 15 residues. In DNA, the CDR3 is TGCGCCAGCAGACAATCAGGGGCCTCCGGGCAGCCCCAGCATTTT. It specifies CASRQSGASGQPQHF.

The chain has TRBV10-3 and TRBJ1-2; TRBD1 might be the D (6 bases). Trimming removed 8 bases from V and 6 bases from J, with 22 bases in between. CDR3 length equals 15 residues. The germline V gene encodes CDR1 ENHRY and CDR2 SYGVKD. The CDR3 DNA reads TGTGCCATCTCTAACCAAGTGGCAGGGGATGATGGCTACACCTTC. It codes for CAISNQVAGDDGYTF.

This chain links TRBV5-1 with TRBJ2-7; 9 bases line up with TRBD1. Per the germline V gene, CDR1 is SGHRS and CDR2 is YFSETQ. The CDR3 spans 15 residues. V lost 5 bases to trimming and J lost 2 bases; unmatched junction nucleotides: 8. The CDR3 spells CASRNGTGLTYEQYF. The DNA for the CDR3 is TGCGCCAGCAGGAACGGGACAGGGTTAACCTACGAGCAGTACTTC. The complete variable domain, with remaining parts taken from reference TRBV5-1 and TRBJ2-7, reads KAGVTQTPRYLIKTRGQQVTLSCSPISGHRSVSWYQQTPGQGLQFLFEYFSETQRNKGNFPGRFSGRQFSNSRSEMNVSTLELGDSALYLCASRNGTGLTYEQYFGPGTRLTVT.

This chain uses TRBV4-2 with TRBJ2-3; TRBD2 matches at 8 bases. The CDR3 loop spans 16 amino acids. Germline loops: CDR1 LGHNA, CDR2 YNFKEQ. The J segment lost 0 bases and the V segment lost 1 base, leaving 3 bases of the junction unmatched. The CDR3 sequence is CASSQGSSGSTDTQYF. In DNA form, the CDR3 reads TGTGCCAGCAGCCAAGGTTCTAGCGGGAGCACAGATACGCAGTATTTT.

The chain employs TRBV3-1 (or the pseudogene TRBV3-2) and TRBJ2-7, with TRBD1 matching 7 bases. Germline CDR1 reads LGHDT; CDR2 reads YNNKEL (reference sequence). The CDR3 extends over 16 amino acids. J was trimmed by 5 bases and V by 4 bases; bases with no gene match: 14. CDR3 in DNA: TGTGCCAGCAGCCGACGATCCGGGACAGCTTTCGACGAGCAGTACTTC. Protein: CASSRRSGTAFDEQYF.

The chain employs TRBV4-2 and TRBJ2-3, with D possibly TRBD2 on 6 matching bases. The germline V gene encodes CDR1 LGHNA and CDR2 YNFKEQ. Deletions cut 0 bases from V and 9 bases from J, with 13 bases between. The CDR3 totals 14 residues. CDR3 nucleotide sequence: TGTGCCAGCAGCCAAGAACAGACTAGTCTCACGCAGTATTTT. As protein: CASSQEQTSLTQYF.